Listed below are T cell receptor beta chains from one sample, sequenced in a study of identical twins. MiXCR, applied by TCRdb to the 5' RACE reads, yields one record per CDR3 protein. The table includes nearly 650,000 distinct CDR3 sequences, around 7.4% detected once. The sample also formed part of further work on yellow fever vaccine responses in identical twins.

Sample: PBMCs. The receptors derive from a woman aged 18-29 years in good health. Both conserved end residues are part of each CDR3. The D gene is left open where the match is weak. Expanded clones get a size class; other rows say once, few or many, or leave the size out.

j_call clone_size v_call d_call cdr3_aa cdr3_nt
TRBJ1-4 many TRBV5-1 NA CASSPWTADEKLFF TGCGCCAGCAGCCCCTGGACGGCGGACGAAAAACTGTTTTTT
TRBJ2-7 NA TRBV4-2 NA CASSQEASGNEQYF TGTGCCAGCAGCCAAGAAGCGTCGGGGAACGAGCAGTACTTC
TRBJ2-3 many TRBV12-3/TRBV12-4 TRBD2 CASSFYGTSGTDTQYF TGTGCCAGCAGTTTTTACGGGACTAGCGGCACAGATACGCAGTATTTT
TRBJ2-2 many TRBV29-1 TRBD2 CSATTSGGNTGELFF TGCAGCGCCACGACTAGCGGGGGGAACACCGGGGAGCTGTTTTTT
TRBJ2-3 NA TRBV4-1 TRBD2 CASSRGWTSVTDTQYF TGCGCCAGCAGCCGAGGTTGGACTAGCGTCACAGATACGCAGTATTTT
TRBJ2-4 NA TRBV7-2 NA CASSTTGRTSAKNIQYF TGTGCCAGCAGCACGACAGGGAGGACTTCGGCCAAAAACATTCAGTACTTC
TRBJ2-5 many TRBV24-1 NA CATRFQETQYF TGTGCCACCAGATTCCAAGAGACCCAGTACTTC
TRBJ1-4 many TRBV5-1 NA CASSLDLEVEKLFF TGCGCCAGCAGCTTGGACTTAGAGGTTGAAAAACTGTTTTTT
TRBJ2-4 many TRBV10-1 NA CASSESGAGNIQYF TGCGCCAGCAGTGAGTCAGGGGCGGGTAACATTCAGTACTTC
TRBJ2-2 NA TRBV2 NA CASSGTRTFTGELFF TGTGCCAGCAGTGGGACCCGGACATTCACCGGGGAGCTGTTTTTT
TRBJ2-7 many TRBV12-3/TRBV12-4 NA CASSSDGGYEQYF TGTGCCAGCAGTTCCGACGGCGGATACGAGCAGTACTTC
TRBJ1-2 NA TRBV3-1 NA CASSQGGGFGGYTF TGTGCCAGCAGCCAAGGTGGGGGATTTGGCGGCTACACCTTC
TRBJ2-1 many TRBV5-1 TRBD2 CASSLASSGNSYNEQFF TGCGCCAGCAGCTTGGCCTCTAGCGGAAACTCCTACAATGAGCAGTTCTTC
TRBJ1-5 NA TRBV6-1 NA CASRGRRIDVVGQPQHF TGTGCCAGCAGGGGCAGGAGAATCGATGTAGTAGGACAGCCCCAGCATTTT
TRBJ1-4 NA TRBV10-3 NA CAISESRWDATNEKLFF TGTGCCATCAGTGAGTCCAGATGGGATGCAACTAATGAAAAACTGTTTTTT
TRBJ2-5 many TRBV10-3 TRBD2 CAISESTGLAKETQYF TGTGCCATCAGTGAGTCGACAGGACTAGCGAAAGAGACCCAGTACTTC
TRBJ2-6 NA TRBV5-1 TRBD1 CASSTSPGGQGAIGANVLTF TGCGCCAGCAGCACCTCCCCCGGGGGACAGGGGGCGATTGGGGCCAACGTCCTGACTTTC
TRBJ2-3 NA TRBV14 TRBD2 CASSQTSGLYTDTQYF TGTGCCAGCAGCCAAACTAGCGGGTTATACACAGATACGCAGTATTTT
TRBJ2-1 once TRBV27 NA CASSLRAGQHSYNEQFF TGTGCCAGCAGTTTACGGGCCGGACAGCACTCCTACAATGAGCAGTTCTTC
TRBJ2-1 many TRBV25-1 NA CASSMAGLAYNEQFF TGTGCCAGCAGCATGGCGGGACTCGCTTACAATGAGCAGTTCTTC
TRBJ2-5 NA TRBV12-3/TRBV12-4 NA CASTQVGGRETQYF TGTGCCAGCACCCAAGTAGGGGGGCGAGAGACCCAGTACTTC
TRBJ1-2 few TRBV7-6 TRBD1 CASSLVATGGGYTF TGTGCCAGCAGCTTAGTGGCGACAGGGGGTGGCTACACCTTC
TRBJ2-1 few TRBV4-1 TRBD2 CASSQELAGGPHEQFF TGCGCCAGCAGCCAGGAATTAGCGGGGGGGCCTCATGAGCAGTTCTTC
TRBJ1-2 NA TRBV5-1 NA CASSLGTGTVNYGYTF TGCGCCAGCAGCTTGGGCACCGGGACGGTAAACTATGGCTACACCTTC
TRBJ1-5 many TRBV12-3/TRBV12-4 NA CASSSGGKEPQHF TGTGCCAGCAGTTCCGGAGGGAAGGAGCCCCAGCATTTT
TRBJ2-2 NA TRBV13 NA CASSPGELNTGELFF TGTGCCAGCAGCCCCGGAGAGTTAAACACCGGGGAGCTGTTTTTT
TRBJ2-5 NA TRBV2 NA CASSEGLKTQYF TGTGCCAGCAGTGAAGGCCTGAAGACCCAGTACTTC
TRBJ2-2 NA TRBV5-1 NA CASSLSGENTGELFF TGCGCCAGCAGCTTGTCGGGGGAGAACACCGGGGAGCTGTTTTTT
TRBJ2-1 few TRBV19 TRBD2 CASSKAGGTYNEQFF TGTGCCAGTAGTAAGGCGGGAGGGACCTACAATGAGCAGTTCTTC
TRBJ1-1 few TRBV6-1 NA CASSGLKGTEAFF TGTGCCAGCAGTGGACTTAAGGGGACTGAAGCTTTCTTT
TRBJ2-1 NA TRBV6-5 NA CASSYSGQGVVFNNEQFF TGTGCCAGCAGTTACTCGGGGCAGGGAGTAGTTTTCAACAATGAGCAGTTCTTC
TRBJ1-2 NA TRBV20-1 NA CCARVAKTSNYGYTF TGCTGTGCTAGAGTTGCGAAAACTTCCAACTATGGCTACACCTTC
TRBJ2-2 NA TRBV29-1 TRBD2 CSVEVAGGPGELFF TGCAGCGTTGAAGTAGCGGGGGGGCCCGGGGAGCTGTTTTTT
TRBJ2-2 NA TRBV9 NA CASSALGELFF TGTGCCAGCAGCGCCCTAGGGGAGCTGTTTTTT
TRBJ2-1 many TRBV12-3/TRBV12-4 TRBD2 CASSFGGRVNGDEQFF TGTGCCAGCAGTTTTGGCGGGAGGGTTAATGGGGATGAGCAGTTCTTC
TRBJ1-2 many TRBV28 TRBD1 CASRPGTGYGYTF TGTGCCAGCAGACCCGGGACAGGCTATGGCTACACCTTC
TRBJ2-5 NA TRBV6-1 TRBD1 CASSQGQPGKTQYF TGTGCCAGCAGCCAGGGACAGCCTGGCAAGACCCAGTACTTC
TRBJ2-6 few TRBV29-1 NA CSVGQTHSGANVLTF TGCAGCGTAGGACAGACACACTCTGGGGCCAACGTCCTGACTTTC
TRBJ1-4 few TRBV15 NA CATSPQATALLFF TGTGCCACCAGCCCCCAGGCGACTGCCTTACTGTTTTTT
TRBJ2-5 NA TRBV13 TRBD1 CASSGRDRAQETQYF TGTGCCAGCAGCGGCCGGGACAGGGCCCAAGAGACCCAGTACTTC
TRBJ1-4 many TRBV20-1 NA CSAPRGIANEKLFF TGCAGTGCTCCTCGGGGGATAGCTAATGAAAAACTGTTTTTT
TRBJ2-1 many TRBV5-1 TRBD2 CASSLGNLAASYNEQFF TGCGCCAGCAGCTTGGGGAACCTAGCGGCCTCCTACAATGAGCAGTTCTTC
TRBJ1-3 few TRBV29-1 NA CSAPGSSGNTIYF TGCAGCGCCCCAGGGAGCTCTGGAAACACCATATATTTT
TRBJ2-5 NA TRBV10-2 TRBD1 CAGTGQETQYF TGCGCCGGGACAGGACAAGAGACCCAGTACTTC
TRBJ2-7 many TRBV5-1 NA CASSFEVLGRDQIYEQYF TGCGCCAGCAGCTTCGAGGTTTTAGGCAGGGACCAAATTTACGAGCAGTACTTC
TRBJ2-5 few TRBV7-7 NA CASSSLGRGETQYF TGTGCCAGCAGCTCCCTGGGAAGGGGAGAGACCCAGTACTTC
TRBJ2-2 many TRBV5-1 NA CASSWTWSGELFF TGCGCCAGCAGCTGGACATGGTCCGGGGAGCTGTTTTTT